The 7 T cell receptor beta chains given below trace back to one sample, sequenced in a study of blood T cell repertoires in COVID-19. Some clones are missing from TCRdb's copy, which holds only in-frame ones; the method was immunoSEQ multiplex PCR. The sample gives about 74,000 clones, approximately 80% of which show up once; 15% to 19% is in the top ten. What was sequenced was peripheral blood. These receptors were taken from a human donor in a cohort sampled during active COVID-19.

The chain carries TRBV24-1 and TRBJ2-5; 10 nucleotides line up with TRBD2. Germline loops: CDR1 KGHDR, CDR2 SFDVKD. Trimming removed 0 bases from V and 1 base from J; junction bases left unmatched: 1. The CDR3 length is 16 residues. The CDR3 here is CATSDLIAGGQETQYF. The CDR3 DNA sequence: TGTGCCACCAGTGATTTGATAGCGGGAGGCCAAGAGACCCAGTACTTC.

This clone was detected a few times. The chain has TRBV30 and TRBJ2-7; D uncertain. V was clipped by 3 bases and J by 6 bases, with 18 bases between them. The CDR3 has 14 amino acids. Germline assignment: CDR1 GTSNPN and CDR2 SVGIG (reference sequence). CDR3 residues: CAWRSEFPTGEQYF. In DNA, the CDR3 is TGTGCCTGGAGATCGGAGTTCCCCACTGGCGAGCAGTACTTC.

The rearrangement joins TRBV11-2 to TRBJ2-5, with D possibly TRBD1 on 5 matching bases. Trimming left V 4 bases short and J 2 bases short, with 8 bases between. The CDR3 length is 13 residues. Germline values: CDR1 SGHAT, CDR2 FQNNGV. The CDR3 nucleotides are TGTGCCAGCAGCTGGGGCAGTCAAGAGACCCAGTACTTC. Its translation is CASSWGSQETQYF.

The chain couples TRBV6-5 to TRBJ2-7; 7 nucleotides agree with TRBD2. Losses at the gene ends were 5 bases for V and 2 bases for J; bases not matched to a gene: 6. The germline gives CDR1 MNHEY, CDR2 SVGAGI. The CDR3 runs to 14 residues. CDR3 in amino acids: CASSPGGGAYEQYF. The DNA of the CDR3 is TGTGCCAGCAGTCCTGGGGGAGGGGCCTACGAGCAGTACTTC.

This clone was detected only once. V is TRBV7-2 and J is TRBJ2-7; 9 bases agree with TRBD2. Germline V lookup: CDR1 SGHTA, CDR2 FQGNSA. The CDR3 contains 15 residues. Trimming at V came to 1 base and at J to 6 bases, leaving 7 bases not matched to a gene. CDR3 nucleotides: TGTGCCAGCAGCTTAGTTGGCGGGAGGGTGAGCGAGCAGTACTTC. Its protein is CASSLVGGRVSEQYF. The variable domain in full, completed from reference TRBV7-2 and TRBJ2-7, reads GAGVSQSPSNKVTEKGKDVELRCDPISGHTALYWYRQSLGQGLEFLIYFQGNSAPDKSGLPSDRFSAERTGGSVSTLTIQRTQQEDSAVYLCASSLVGGRVSEQYFGPGTRLTVT.

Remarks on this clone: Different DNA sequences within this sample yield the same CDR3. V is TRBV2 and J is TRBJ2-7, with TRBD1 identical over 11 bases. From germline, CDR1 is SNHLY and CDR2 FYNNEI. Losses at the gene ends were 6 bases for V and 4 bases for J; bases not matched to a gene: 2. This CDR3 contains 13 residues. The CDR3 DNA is TGTGCCAGCAGCAGGGACAGGGGGTACGAGCAGTACTTC. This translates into CASSRDRGYEQYF.

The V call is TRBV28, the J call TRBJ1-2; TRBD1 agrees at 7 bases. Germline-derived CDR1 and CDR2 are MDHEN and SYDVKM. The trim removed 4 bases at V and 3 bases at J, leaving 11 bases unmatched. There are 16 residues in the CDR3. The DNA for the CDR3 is TGTGCCAGCAGTTCGCCACCGGGACAGTTTGACTATGGCTACACCTTC. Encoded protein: CASSSPPGQFDYGYTF.